This T cell receptor (beta chain) was recovered during a study of response to subunit inactivated influenza vaccine. Findings of the study overall: The study's authors posited that every seasonal influenza vaccination enlists few new T cells.

The CDR3 has 16 residues. This clonotype was found many times. What it binds is unknown. TCRdb re-called the RT-PCR reads with MiXCR, one entry per CDR3 protein. The table lists around 300,000 distinct CDR3 sequences, over 20% of them singletons. The chain combines TRBV21-1 with TRBJ1-5. TRBV21-1 is a pseudogene. This TCR derives from a man between 45 and 75 years old who received an inactivated influenza vaccine. Sequenced material: PBMCs from blood, taken about 20 months after vaccination. DNA for the CDR3: TGTGCCAGCAGCAAAGGGGGACGAGAAAGCAATCAGCCCCAGCATTTT. Translated: CASSKGGRESNQPQHF.